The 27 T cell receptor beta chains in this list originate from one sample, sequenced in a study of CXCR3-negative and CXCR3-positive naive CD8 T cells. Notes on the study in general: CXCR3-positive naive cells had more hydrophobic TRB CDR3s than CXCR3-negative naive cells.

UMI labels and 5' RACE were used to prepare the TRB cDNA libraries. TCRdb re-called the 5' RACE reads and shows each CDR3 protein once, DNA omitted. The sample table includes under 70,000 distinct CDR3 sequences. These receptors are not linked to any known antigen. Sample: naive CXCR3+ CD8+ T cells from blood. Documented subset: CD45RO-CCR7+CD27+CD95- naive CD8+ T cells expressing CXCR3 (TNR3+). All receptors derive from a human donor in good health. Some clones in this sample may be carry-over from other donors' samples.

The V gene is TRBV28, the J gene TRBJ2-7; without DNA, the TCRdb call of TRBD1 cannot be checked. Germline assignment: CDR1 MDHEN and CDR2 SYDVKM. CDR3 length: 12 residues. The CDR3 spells CASSPGVREQYF.

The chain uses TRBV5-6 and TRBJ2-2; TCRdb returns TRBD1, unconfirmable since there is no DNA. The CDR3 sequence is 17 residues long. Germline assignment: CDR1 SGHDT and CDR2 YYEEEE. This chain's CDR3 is CASSFRYRTTNTGELFF.

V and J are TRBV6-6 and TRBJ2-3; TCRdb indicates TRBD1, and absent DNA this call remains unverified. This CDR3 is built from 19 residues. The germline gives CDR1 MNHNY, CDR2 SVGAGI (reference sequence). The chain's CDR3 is CASSSTGTGSIRSTDTQYF.

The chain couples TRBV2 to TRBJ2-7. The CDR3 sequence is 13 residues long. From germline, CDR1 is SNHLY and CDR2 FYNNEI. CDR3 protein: CASSDYRAGEQYF.

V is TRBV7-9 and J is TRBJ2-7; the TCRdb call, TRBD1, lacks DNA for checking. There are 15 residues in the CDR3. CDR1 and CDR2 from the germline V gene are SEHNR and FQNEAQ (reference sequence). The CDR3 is CASSSTGTGLYEQYF.

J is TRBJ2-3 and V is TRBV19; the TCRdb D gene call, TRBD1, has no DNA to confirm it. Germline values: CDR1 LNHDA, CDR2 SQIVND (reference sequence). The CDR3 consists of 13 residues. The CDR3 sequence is CASGTVSTDTQYF.

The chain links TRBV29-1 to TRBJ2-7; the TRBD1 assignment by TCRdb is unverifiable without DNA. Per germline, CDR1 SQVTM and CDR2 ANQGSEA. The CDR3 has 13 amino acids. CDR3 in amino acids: CSVGTGVSYEQYF.

This CDR3 reads CASSLGGADGPQHF. The chain carries TRBV5-4 and TRBJ1-5; without DNA, the TCRdb call of TRBD1 cannot be checked. Germline CDR1 reads SGHNT; CDR2 reads YYREEE (reference sequence). The CDR3 has 14 residues. Using reference TRBV5-4 and TRBJ1-5 for the parts outside the CDR3, the full variable domain is ETGVTQSPTHLIKTRGQQVTLRCSSQSGHNTVSWYQQALGQGPQFIFQYYREEENGRGNFPPRFSGLQFPNYSSELNVNALELDDSALYLCASSLGGADGPQHFGDGTRLSIL.

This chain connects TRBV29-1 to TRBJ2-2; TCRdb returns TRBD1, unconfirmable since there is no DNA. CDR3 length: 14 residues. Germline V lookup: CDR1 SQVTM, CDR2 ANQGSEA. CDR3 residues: CSVVRDTNTGELFF.

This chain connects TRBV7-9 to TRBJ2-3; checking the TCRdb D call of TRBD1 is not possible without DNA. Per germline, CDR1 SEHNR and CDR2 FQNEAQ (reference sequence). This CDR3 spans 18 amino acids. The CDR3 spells CASSSRSDRGLTADTQYF.

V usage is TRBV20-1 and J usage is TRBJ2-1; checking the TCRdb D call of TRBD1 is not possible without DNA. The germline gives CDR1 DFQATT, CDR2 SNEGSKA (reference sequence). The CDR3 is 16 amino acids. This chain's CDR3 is CSARDLETGFYNEQFF.

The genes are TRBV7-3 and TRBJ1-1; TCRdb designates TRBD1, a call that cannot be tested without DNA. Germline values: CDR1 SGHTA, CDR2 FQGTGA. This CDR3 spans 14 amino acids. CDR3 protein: CASSPRGQGREAFF.

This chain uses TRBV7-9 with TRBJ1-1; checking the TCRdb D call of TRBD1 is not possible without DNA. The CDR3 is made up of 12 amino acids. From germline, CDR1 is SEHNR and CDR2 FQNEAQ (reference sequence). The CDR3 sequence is CASSFVRDEAFF.

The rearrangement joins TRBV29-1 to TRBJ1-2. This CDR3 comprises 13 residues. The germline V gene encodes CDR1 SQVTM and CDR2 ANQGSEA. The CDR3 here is CSVEDSRHYGYTF.

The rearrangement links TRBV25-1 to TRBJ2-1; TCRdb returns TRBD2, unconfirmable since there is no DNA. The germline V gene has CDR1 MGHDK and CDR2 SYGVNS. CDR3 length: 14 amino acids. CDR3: CATSEGYTSDEQFF.

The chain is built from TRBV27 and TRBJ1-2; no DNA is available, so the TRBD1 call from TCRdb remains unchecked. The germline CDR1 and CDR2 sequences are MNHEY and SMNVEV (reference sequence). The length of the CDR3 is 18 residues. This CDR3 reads CASSLSASGGLSNYGYTF.

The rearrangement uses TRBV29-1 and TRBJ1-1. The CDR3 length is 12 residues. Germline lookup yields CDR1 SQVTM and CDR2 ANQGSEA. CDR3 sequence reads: CSVEPGNTEAFF.

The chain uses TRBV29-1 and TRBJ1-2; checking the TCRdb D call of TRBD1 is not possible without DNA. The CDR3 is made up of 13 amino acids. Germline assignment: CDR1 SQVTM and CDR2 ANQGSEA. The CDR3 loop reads CSVDRQGNYGYTF.

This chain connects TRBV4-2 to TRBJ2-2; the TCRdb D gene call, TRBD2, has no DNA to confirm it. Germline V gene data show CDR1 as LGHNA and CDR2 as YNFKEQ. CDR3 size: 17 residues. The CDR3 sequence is CASSQDPGGVNTGELFF.

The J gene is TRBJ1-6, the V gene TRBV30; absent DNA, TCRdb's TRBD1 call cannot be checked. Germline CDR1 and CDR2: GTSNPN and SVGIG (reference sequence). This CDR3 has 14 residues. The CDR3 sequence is CAWDPGIHNSPLHF.

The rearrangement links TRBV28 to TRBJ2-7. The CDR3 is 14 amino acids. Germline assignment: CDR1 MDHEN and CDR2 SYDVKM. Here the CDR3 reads CASSPLDSTYEQYF.

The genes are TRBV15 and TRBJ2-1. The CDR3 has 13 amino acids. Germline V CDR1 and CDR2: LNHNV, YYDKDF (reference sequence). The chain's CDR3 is CATSRDRSNEQFF.

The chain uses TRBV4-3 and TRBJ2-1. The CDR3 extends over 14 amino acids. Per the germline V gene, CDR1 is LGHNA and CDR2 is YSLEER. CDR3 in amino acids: CASSQDRATYEQFF.

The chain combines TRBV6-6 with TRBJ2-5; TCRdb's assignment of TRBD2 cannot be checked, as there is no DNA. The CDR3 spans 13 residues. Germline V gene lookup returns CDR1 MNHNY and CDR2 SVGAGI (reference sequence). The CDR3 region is CASSTTTWETQYF.

The CDR3 is CASSLGVSGESYEQYF. The chain uses TRBV7-6 and TRBJ2-7; TCRdb calls TRBD2, which cannot be checked without DNA. CDR1 is SGHVS and CDR2 is FNYEAQ in the germline V gene. The CDR3 runs to 16 residues.

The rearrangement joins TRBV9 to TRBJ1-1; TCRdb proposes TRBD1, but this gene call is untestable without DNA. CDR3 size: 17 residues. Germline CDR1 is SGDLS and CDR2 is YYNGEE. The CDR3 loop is CASSVGPRTGTNTEAFF.

This chain's CDR3 is CASSPGTGGRGYTF. V and J are TRBV7-9 and TRBJ1-2; TCRdb's D call, TRBD1, is unchecked because there is no DNA. Germline V gene sequence: CDR1 SEHNR, CDR2 FQNEAQ (reference sequence). This CDR3 spans 14 amino acids.